Following are 28 T cell receptor beta chains from one sample sequenced in a study of cytomegalovirus exposure and HLA in healthy donors. This PCR relied on a set of 60 Vbeta primers and 13 Jbeta primers. Some clones are missing from TCRdb's copy, which holds only in-frame ones; the method was immunoSEQ multiplex PCR. The sample yields more than 150,000 clones, about 75% seen once. Sequencing used PBMCs. The receptor set was obtained from a woman aged 40 to 50 in good health and CMV-seropositive.

The chain uses TRBV30 and TRBJ1-1; D not resolved. Germline lookup yields CDR1 GTSNPN and CDR2 SVGIG (reference sequence). This CDR3 is built from 14 residues. V was trimmed by 0 bases and J by 0 bases, leaving 8 bases between them. The CDR3 sequence: CAWSVPGMNTEAFF. DNA for the CDR3: TGTGCCTGGAGTGTACCAGGAATGAACACTGAAGCTTTCTTT.

The V gene is TRBV4-3, the J gene TRBJ2-2, with 14 bases identical to TRBD2. From germline, CDR1 is LGHNA and CDR2 YSLEER. This CDR3 region has 17 residues. J gave up 4 bases and V 4 bases, and 5 bases lay outside the gene matches. CDR3 in amino acids: CASSPGTSGSTTGELFF. The CDR3 DNA reads as TGCGCCAGCAGCCCCGGGACTAGCGGGAGCACCACCGGGGAGCTGTTTTTT.

This clone was detected only once. Possible read error: a much larger clone is one base away. V and J are TRBV6-1 and TRBJ1-5; D is possibly TRBD1 (6 bases). Germline V CDR1 and CDR2: MNHNS, SASEGT. Trimming took 4 bases from V and 4 from J, leaving 14 bases between them. This CDR3 comprises 15 residues. CDR3 sequence reads: CASSGEQGRNQPQHF. The CDR3 bases are TGTGCCAGCAGTGGAGAACAGGGAAGGAATCAGCCCCAGCATTTT.

A word on this clone: Relative to the germline gene, one junction end is altered; a read error may explain this. This sequence joins TRBV11-2 and TRBJ2-7, with 9 bases identical to TRBD2. There are 16 residues in the CDR3. CDR1 SGHAT and CDR2 FQNNGV come from the germline V gene. This chain's CDR3 is CASSPRAGGPSHEQYF. CDR3 in DNA: TGTGCCAGCAGCCCAAGGGCGGGAGGGCCCTCCCACGAGCAGTACTTC.

The chain is built from TRBV28 and TRBJ2-1; 8 bases map to TRBD2. This CDR3 is 15 amino acids long. CDR1 MDHEN and CDR2 SYDVKM come from the germline V gene. V trimming: 8 bases; J trimming: 3 bases; junction bases outside the gene matches: 9. The CDR3 is CASRPSGPRYNEQFF. DNA of the CDR3: TGTGCCAGCCGCCCTAGCGGGCCCCGCTACAATGAGCAGTTCTTC.

This chain joins TRBV14 and TRBJ2-3; 10 bases map to TRBD2. Looked up from germline, CDR1 is SGHDN and CDR2 is FVKESK. After removal of 2 bases from V and 0 bases from J, the junction contained 5 bases not matched to a gene. This CDR3 is built from 17 residues. The CDR3: CASSQFRSGRSTDTQYF. The CDR3 DNA reads TGTGCCAGCAGCCAATTTCGTAGCGGGAGGAGCACAGATACGCAGTATTTT. The full variable domain, its missing parts supplied by reference TRBV14 and TRBJ2-3, is EAGVTQFPSHSVIEKGQTVTLRCDPISGHDNLYWYRRVMGKEIKFLLHFVKESKQDESGMPNNRFLAERTGGTYSTLKVQPAELEDSGVYFCASSQFRSGRSTDTQYFGPGTRLTVL.

In its sample, this clone was seen a few times. The gene calls are TRBV4-3 and TRBJ1-6, with D possibly TRBD1 on 5 matching bases. Germline V CDR1 and CDR2: LGHNA, YSLEER. Trimming cost V 4 bases and J 7 bases, with 14 bases left between them. The CDR3 is made up of 15 amino acids. The CDR3 bases are TGCGCCAGCAGCCTGCGGGACCCCAAGAATTCACCCCTCCACTTT. Translated: CASSLRDPKNSPLHF.

This chain joins TRBV19 and TRBJ1-5; D might be TRBD1 (5 bases). This CDR3 is built from 14 residues. Trimming cost V 7 bases and J 5 bases, with 15 bases left between them. Germline V CDR1 and CDR2: LNHDA, SQIVND (reference sequence). CDR3 residues: CASNDRGVHQPQHF. Here the CDR3 DNA reads TGTGCCAGTAATGATCGGGGGGTCCATCAGCCCCAGCATTTT.

The chain combines TRBV5-5 with TRBJ1-1; tentative D call: TRBD1 (6 bases). The CDR3 runs 15 residues. Trimming stripped 3 bases from V and 1 base from J, with 13 bases between. Per the germline V gene, CDR1 is SGHKS and CDR2 is YYEKEE (reference sequence). CDR3 loop: CASSSRGGQNTEAFF. CDR3 sequence (DNA): TGTGCCAGCAGCTCTCGGGGGGGCCAGAACACTGAAGCTTTCTTT.

This sequence joins TRBV13 and TRBJ1-5, with 7 bases that match TRBD1. The V gene end was trimmed by 0 bases and the J gene end by 7 bases; junction bases not matched to a gene: 6. Germline-derived CDR1 and CDR2 are PRHDT and FYEKMQ (reference sequence). The CDR3 loop spans 15 amino acids. The CDR3 nucleotides are TGTGCCAGCAGCTTAGGTCAGGGGGTAGGGCAGCCCCAGCATTTT. It is translated as CASSLGQGVGQPQHF.

This sequence joins TRBV4-1 and TRBJ2-3, with 9 bases lining up with TRBD1. J was trimmed by 3 bases and V by 0 bases; bases with no gene match: 4. This CDR3 is built from 16 residues. Per the germline V gene, CDR1 is MGHRA and CDR2 is YSYEKL. CDR3 loop: CASSQEGTGLTDTQYF. CDR3 bases: TGCGCCAGCAGCCAAGAAGGGACAGGGTTGACAGATACGCAGTATTTT.

This chain links TRBV7-2 with TRBJ2-3; D is perhaps TRBD1 (6 bases). V was shortened by 5 bases and J by 2 bases, with 17 bases between the two germline ends. Germline values: CDR1 SGHTA, CDR2 FQGNSA. CDR3 size: 16 residues. In nucleotides, the CDR3 is TGTGCCAGCAGCCCTAGGGCTGGGGGCGTCACAGATACGCAGTATTTT. Its protein product is CASSPRAGGVTDTQYF.

The V call is TRBV5-8, the J call TRBJ1-5; D uncertain. V was clipped by 4 bases and J by 7 bases, with 9 bases between them. Germline CDR1 SGHTS, CDR2 YDEGEE. The CDR3 has 12 amino acids. The CDR3 DNA reads TGTGCCAGCAGCCGAGCCCACCAGCCCCAGCATTTT. Translating it yields CASSRAHQPQHF.

This chain connects TRBV19 to TRBJ1-4, with 7 positions matching TRBD1. Germline V gives CDR1 LNHDA, CDR2 SQIVND (reference sequence). After removal of 7 bases from V and 0 bases from J, the junction contained 8 bases not matched to a gene. The CDR3 runs 16 residues. This CDR3 is CASTKGAAATNEKLFF. In DNA, the CDR3 is TGTGCCAGTACCAAGGGGGCGGCTGCAACTAATGAAAAACTGTTTTTT.

J is TRBJ1-5 and V is TRBV15; TRBD1 matches 9 bases. Unmatched junction bases numbered 12, after V lost 3 bases and J lost 0 bases. Germline assignment: CDR1 LNHNV and CDR2 YYDKDF (reference sequence). The CDR3 loop spans 19 amino acids. CDR3 nucleotides: TGTGCCACCAGCAGGCCACCGGGACAGGGTTCTTATAGCAATCAGCCCCAGCATTTT. It codes for CATSRPPGQGSYSNQPQHF.

This rearrangement joins TRBV7-6 to TRBJ2-1; the D gene is possibly TRBD2 (5 bases). Germline V gives CDR1 SGHVS, CDR2 FNYEAQ. The CDR3 consists of 12 residues. Trimming shortened V by 5 bases and J by 10 bases, and 12 bases separated the two germline ends. Written as DNA, the CDR3 is TGTGCCAGCAGCCCCCTAGCAGACGAGCAGTTCTTC. Translation: CASSPLADEQFF.

This clone appeared a single time. The chain joins TRBV7-2 to TRBJ2-1; 7 nucleotides line up with TRBD2. CDR3 length: 16 residues. After removal of 0 bases from V and 7 bases from J, the junction contained 9 bases not matched to a gene. Germline loops: CDR1 SGHTA, CDR2 FQGNSA. DNA for the CDR3: TGTGCCAGCAGCTTAGCGGGGGGGGAGGGCCTAAATGAGCAGTTCTTC. Encoded protein: CASSLAGGEGLNEQFF. Looking up the rest from reference TRBV7-2 and TRBJ2-1 gives the full variable domain: GAGVSQSPSNKVTEKGKDVELRCDPISGHTALYWYRQSLGQGLEFLIYFQGNSAPDKSGLPSDRFSAERTGGSVSTLTIQRTQQEDSAVYLCASSLAGGEGLNEQFFGPGTRLTVL.

J is TRBJ2-7 and V is TRBV5-1; D is perhaps TRBD2 (6 bases). V gave up 0 bases and J gave up 3 bases, with 13 bases separating them. The CDR3 totals 15 residues. Germline CDR1 is SGHRS and CDR2 is YFSETQ. CDR3 in DNA: TGCGCCAGCAGCTTGGGTCGGGGAGGTCTCTACGAGCAGTACTTC. This sequence encodes CASSLGRGGLYEQYF.

V and J are TRBV19 and TRBJ2-1; D is possibly TRBD2 (5 bases). V was shortened by 6 bases and J by 13 bases, with 19 bases between the two germline ends. The length of the CDR3 is 13 residues. Germline CDR1 is LNHDA and CDR2 is SQIVND (reference sequence). The DNA of the CDR3 is TGTGCCAGTAGCGAACAACGTGGGGAGCCCCAGTTCTTC. Translating it yields CASSEQRGEPQFF.

V gene TRBV28 combines with J gene TRBJ1-5; D remains ambiguous. The CDR3 runs to 15 residues. The germline V and J ends were trimmed by 1 base and 5 bases, with 12 bases remaining between them. Per the germline V gene, CDR1 is MDHEN and CDR2 is SYDVKM. The CDR3 sequence: CASSLFGQVDQPQHF. DNA for the CDR3: TGTGCCAGCAGTTTATTTGGGCAGGTTGATCAGCCCCAGCATTTT. The complete variable domain, with remaining parts taken from reference TRBV28 and TRBJ1-5, reads DVKVTQSSRYLVKRTGEKVFLECVQDMDHENMFWYRQDPGLGLRLIYFSYDVKMKEKGDIPEGYSVSREKKERFSLILESASTNQTSMYLCASSLFGQVDQPQHFGDGTRLSIL.

This clone occurred a few times. V usage is TRBV20-1 and J usage is TRBJ1-2; possible D gene TRBD1, 6 bases. The CDR3 extends over 11 amino acids. In germline, CDR1 is DFQATT, CDR2 SNEGSKA (reference sequence). The CDR3 region is CRTQGYHGYTF. Written as DNA, the CDR3 is TGCAGGACACAGGGATACCATGGCTACACCTTC.

The chain is built from TRBV27 and TRBJ2-3, with 8 bases identical to TRBD2. CDR1 and CDR2 (germline): MNHEY, SMNVEV (reference sequence). The CDR3 runs to 16 residues. The V segment lost 7 bases and the J segment 8 bases; nucleotides outside the gene matches: 17. The CDR3 bases are TGTGCCAGCAAAGGAGGACTAGCAAGAGGGTCCGCTACGCAGTATTTT. This codes for CASKGGLARGSATQYF.

The chain combines TRBV30 with TRBJ2-3; D gene uncertain. This CDR3 has 16 amino acids. The germline V and J ends were trimmed by 2 bases and 0 bases, with 15 bases remaining between them. The germline V gene encodes CDR1 GTSNPN and CDR2 SVGIG (reference sequence). CDR3 bases: TGTGCCTGGAGTAGACCCCTCATAGCTAGCACAGATACGCAGTATTTT. The encoded protein is CAWSRPLIASTDTQYF.

Worth noting for this clone: This same CDR3 is encoded by further DNA sequences in the sample. For the CDR3, the DNA is TGTGCCAGCAGCTTGGGACTAGCGGGGGGAAACACCGGGGAGCTGTTTTTT. This gives the protein CASSLGLAGGNTGELFF. This rearrangement joins TRBV7-2 to TRBJ2-2, with 15 bases identical to TRBD2. There are 17 residues in the CDR3. V shed 3 bases and J 2 bases; nucleotides not matched to a gene: 1. Germline values: CDR1 SGHTA, CDR2 FQGNSA.

The CDR3 sequence is CASSAGSGSYEQYF. The CDR3 DNA is TGTGCCAGCAGTGCGGGGTCAGGTTCCTACGAGCAGTACTTC. V is TRBV2 and J is TRBJ2-7; a possible D gene is TRBD2 (5 bases). CDR3 length: 14 amino acids. The germline CDR1 and CDR2 sequences are SNHLY and FYNNEI. The V gene lost 4 bases and the J gene lost 1 base, with 11 bases spanning the gap.

The CDR3 nucleotides are TGCGCCAGCAGTAAGACTGCAACTAATGAAAAACTGTTTTTT. Translation gives CASSKTATNEKLFF. The J gene is TRBJ1-4, the V gene TRBV5-1; unclear D gene. In germline, CDR1 is SGHRS, CDR2 YFSETQ. CDR3 length equals 14 residues. V was cut by 5 bases and J by 0 bases, with 8 bases left in between.

This rearrangement joins TRBV28 to TRBJ2-7, with 13 bases aligning to TRBD2. Germline CDR1 and CDR2: MDHEN and SYDVKM. CDR3 length: 15 residues. Unmatched junction bases numbered 1, after V lost 3 bases and J lost 2 bases. DNA of the CDR3: TGTGCCAGCAGTTTGGGGACTAGCGGGACCTACGAGCAGTACTTC. Translating it yields CASSLGTSGTYEQYF.

This chain links TRBV11-2 with TRBJ1-1; TRBD1 is a possible D gene (5 bases). V was shortened by 1 base and J by 0 bases, with 9 bases between the two germline ends. The CDR3 has 15 amino acids. Germline V CDR1 and CDR2: SGHAT, FQNNGV. CDR3 residues: CASSLGPGMNTEAFF. CDR3 DNA: TGTGCCAGCAGCTTAGGGCCAGGGATGAACACTGAAGCTTTCTTT.